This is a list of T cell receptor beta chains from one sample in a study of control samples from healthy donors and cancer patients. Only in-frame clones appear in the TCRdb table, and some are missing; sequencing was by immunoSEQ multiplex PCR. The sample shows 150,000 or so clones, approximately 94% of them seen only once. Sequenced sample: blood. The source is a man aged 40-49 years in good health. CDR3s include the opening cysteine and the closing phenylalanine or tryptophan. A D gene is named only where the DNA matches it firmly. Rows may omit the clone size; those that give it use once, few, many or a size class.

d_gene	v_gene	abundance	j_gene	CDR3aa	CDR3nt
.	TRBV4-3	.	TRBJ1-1	CASSQIWENTEAFF	TGCGCCAGCAGCCAAATATGGGAGAACACTGAAGCTTTCTTT
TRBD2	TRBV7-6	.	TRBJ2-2	CASSPSTSGITGELFF	TGTGCCAGCAGCCCGTCGACTAGCGGGATTACCGGGGAGCTGTTTTTT
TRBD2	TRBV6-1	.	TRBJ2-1	CASSEVGGGAYNEQFF	TGTGCCAGCAGTGAAGTAGGCGGGGGGGCCTACAATGAGCAGTTCTTC
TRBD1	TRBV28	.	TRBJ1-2	CASSFNTRGHGYTF	TGTGCCAGCAGTTTTAATACCAGGGGGCATGGCTACACCTTC
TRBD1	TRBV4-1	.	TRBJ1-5	CASSHQDRVEQPQHF	TGCGCCAGCAGCCACCAGGACAGGGTAGAACAGCCCCAGCATTTT
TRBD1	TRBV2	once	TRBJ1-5	CASLRTGGIGQPQHF	TGTGCCAGCCTTAGAACAGGGGGCATCGGTCAGCCCCAGCATTTT
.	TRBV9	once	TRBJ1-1	CASSAEPGFYTEAFF	TGTGCCAGCAGCGCAGAACCAGGTTTTTACACTGAAGCTTTCTTT
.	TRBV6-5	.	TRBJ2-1	CASSSGGGYNEQFF	TGTGCCAGCAGCTCAGGCGGCGGCTACAATGAGCAGTTCTTC
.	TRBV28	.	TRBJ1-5	CASSLVGSQPQHF	TGTGCCAGCAGTTTAGTAGGCAGTCAGCCCCAGCATTTT
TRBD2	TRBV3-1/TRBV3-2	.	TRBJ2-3	CASSLGLAGGPKTDTQYF	TGTGCCAGCAGCCTGGGACTAGCGGGAGGGCCGAAGACAGATACGCAGTATTTT
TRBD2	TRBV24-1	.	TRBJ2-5	CATSDLRTSDETQYF	TGTGCCACCAGTGATTTGAGGACTAGTGACGAGACCCAGTACTTC
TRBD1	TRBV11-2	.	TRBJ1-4	CASSSRQGSGEKLFF	TGTGCCAGCAGCTCGAGACAGGGCTCGGGTGAAAAACTGTTTTTT
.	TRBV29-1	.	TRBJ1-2	CSVGKGNYGYTF	TGCAGCGTAGGGAAGGGGAACTATGGCTACACCTTC
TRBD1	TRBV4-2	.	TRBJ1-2	CASSQDFGQGNYGYTF	TGTGCCAGCAGCCAAGATTTCGGACAGGGCAACTATGGCTACACCTTC
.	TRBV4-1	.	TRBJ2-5	CASSQGPQVQETQYF	TGCGCCAGCAGCCAAGGTCCACAGGTCCAAGAGACCCAGTACTTC